This is a list of T cell receptor beta chains from one sample in a study of cytomegalovirus exposure and HLA in healthy donors. Clones were sequenced by immunoSEQ multiplex PCR, and TCRdb holds only the in-frame ones, with some missing. This table has over 85,000 clones, around three quarters appearing once. The specimen was PBMCs. All receptors derive from a woman aged 30 to 39 in good health and CMV-seronegative. Each CDR3 is given with its conserved first and last residue. A D gene is named only where the DNA matches it firmly.

j_gene	d_gene	v_gene	CDR3aa
TRBJ2-3	TRBD2	TRBV4-1	CASSPTPSGASTDTQYF
-	TRBD2	TRBV4-2	CASSQTSGIYYEQYF
TRBJ2-2	-	TRBV19	CASSIQGATGELFF
TRBJ2-1	TRBD2	TRBV6-4	CASSTSGSNPYNEQFF
TRBJ1-1	-	TRBV5-6	CASSIVQGSTEAFF
TRBJ2-7	TRBD1	TRBV4-1	CASSPITGTGSEQYF
TRBJ1-5	-	TRBV27	CASSITFPSNQPQHF
TRBJ1-6	-	TRBV7-9	CASSLERDGYNSPLHF
TRBJ1-2	-	TRBV28	CASSVTGFPYGYTF
TRBJ2-7	TRBD2	TRBV7-2	CASSLLAGGISYEQYF
TRBJ1-3	-	TRBV27	CASSLREGNTIYF
TRBJ2-2	TRBD2	TRBV7-2	CASTLAANTGELFF
TRBJ1-4	TRBD1	TRBV7-2	CASTLGQGREKLFF
TRBJ1-2	TRBD1	TRBV28	CASRVTGTGGHGYTF
TRBJ2-7	-	TRBV28	CASRAGPSYEQYF
TRBJ1-3	TRBD1	TRBV28	CASSLRRGQVGNTIYF
TRBJ1-5	-	TRBV5-6	CASSSTESNQPQHF
TRBJ2-7	TRBD1	TRBV6-5	CASRSRQGSYEQYF
TRBJ2-5	TRBD2	TRBV6-6	CASSSRGAGEETQYF
TRBJ2-1	-	TRBV20-1	CSASYNNEQFF
TRBJ2-3	-	TRBV4-3	CASSQDLIAGDTQYF